The 24 T cell receptor beta chains below all came from one sample that was sequenced in a study of chemoradiotherapy in HPV16-positive cancers. Clones were read by immunoSEQ multiplex PCR, and TCRdb kept only the in-frame ones, dropping some. The sample contains about 7,400 clones, roughly 79% of which appear only once. Collection took place from a patient who underwent chemoradiotherapy. These receptors originate from a human donor with HPV-associated anogenital cancer.

The chain links TRBV5-4 to TRBJ2-1; no definite D call. Germline V gene lookup returns CDR1 SGHNT and CDR2 YYREEE (reference sequence). V lost 3 bases and J 8 bases, leaving 12 bases between the germline ends. The CDR3 is 13 amino acids. The CDR3 loop reads CASSSPQEDEQFF. The CDR3 DNA follows: TGTGCCAGCAGCTCCCCCCAAGAGGATGAGCAGTTCTTC.

This rearrangement joins TRBV12-5 to TRBJ1-1; 7 nucleotides agree with TRBD1. With V trimmed by 1 base and J by 7 bases, 3 bases remained unmatched. In germline, CDR1 is LGHNT, CDR2 FRNRAP. There are 13 residues in the CDR3. The CDR3 DNA reads as TGTGCTAGTGGTTTGGGACAGGGTGGTGAAGCTTTCTTT. Protein product: CASGLGQGGEAFF.

The chain is built from TRBV6-1 and TRBJ1-2; D gene uncertain. The germline CDR1 and CDR2 sequences are MNHNS and SASEGT. V lost 5 bases and J 5 bases, leaving 12 bases between the germline ends. The length of the CDR3 is 13 residues. CDR3 sequence: CASSRKGGYGYTF. For the CDR3, the DNA is TGTGCCAGCAGTAGGAAGGGAGGGTATGGCTACACCTTC.

This chain connects TRBV4-3 to TRBJ2-2, with 8 positions matching TRBD1. Germline lookup yields CDR1 LGHNA and CDR2 YSLEER. This CDR3 spans 16 amino acids. The junction had 5 bases not matched to a gene; V was cut back by 1 base and J by 4 bases. The CDR3 is CASSQGRQGPTGELFF. The CDR3 nucleotides are TGCGCCAGCAGCCAAGGACGACAGGGGCCCACCGGGGAGCTGTTTTTT.

CDR3 protein: CASSLEYEGGYGYTF. Here the CDR3 DNA reads TGTGCCAGCAGCTTAGAATATGAGGGAGGCTATGGCTACACCTTC. The gene calls are TRBV7-8 and TRBJ1-2, with D unresolved. Germline V gives CDR1 SGHVS, CDR2 FQNEAQ. CDR3 length: 15 residues. Deletions cut 1 base from V and 4 bases from J, with 13 bases between.

The chain joins TRBV4-3 to TRBJ2-1; the D is unclear. V lost 0 bases and J 9 bases, leaving 9 bases between the germline ends. The CDR3 length is 13 residues. Germline lookup yields CDR1 LGHNA and CDR2 YSLEER. The DNA for the CDR3 is TGCGCCAGCAGCCAAGATGCGATTGGTGAGCAGTTCTTC. It specifies CASSQDAIGEQFF.

V and J are TRBV9 and TRBJ2-4; D is perhaps TRBD2 (6 bases). V lost 4 bases and J 0 bases, leaving 17 bases between the germline ends. Germline CDR1 SGDLS, CDR2 YYNGEE. The CDR3 contains 17 residues. CDR3 in amino acids: CASSKGLQTLAKNIQYF. In nucleotides, the CDR3 is TGTGCCAGCAGCAAGGGACTCCAGACCTTAGCCAAAAACATTCAGTACTTC.

In its sample, this clone was seen once. V and J are TRBV6-1 and TRBJ1-2, with D unclear. The CDR3 has 13 residues. Trimming removed 0 bases from V and 8 bases from J, with 10 bases in between. Germline assignment: CDR1 MNHNS and CDR2 SASEGT. The CDR3 loop reads CASSEAPEVGYTF. CDR3 nucleotide sequence: TGTGCCAGCAGTGAAGCACCGGAGGTCGGCTACACCTTC.

This clone appeared a single time. J is TRBJ2-6 and V is TRBV5-4, with 9 nucleotides matching TRBD1. J gave up 2 bases and V 4 bases, and 7 bases lay outside the gene matches. Germline V lookup: CDR1 SGHNT, CDR2 YYREEE (reference sequence). The length of the CDR3 is 17 residues. DNA for the CDR3: TGTGCCAGCAGCCCGGGACAGGGAGTCGCTGGGGCCAACGTCCTGACTTTC. Translation gives CASSPGQGVAGANVLTF.

This clone was counted a single time. The V gene is TRBV19, the J gene TRBJ2-5; D is undetermined. Germline V gene lookup returns CDR1 LNHDA and CDR2 SQIVND (reference sequence). The CDR3 is 15 amino acids. The V end lost 0 bases, the J end lost 2 bases, and 10 bases lay between the germline ends. CDR3 coding DNA: TGTGCCAGTAGTATAGATAGTGGGCATCAAGAGACCCAGTACTTC. Encoded protein: CASSIDSGHQETQYF.

The chain recombines TRBV5-1 with TRBJ2-1; 13 nucleotides align to TRBD2. After removal of 3 bases from V and 8 bases from J, the junction contained 8 bases not matched to a gene. The CDR3 has 16 amino acids. Germline lookup yields CDR1 SGHRS and CDR2 YFSETQ. DNA of the CDR3: TGCGCCAGCAGCTCCGAACTAGCGGGAGGGTTCGATGAGCAGTTCTTC. Translating it yields CASSSELAGGFDEQFF. Drawing the rest from reference TRBV5-1 and TRBJ2-1, the complete variable domain is KAGVTQTPRYLIKTRGQQVTLSCSPISGHRSVSWYQQTPGQGLQFLFEYFSETQRNKGNFPGRFSGRQFSNSRSEMNVSTLELGDSALYLCASSSELAGGFDEQFFGPGTRLTVL.

This chain connects TRBV6-1 to TRBJ1-2, with no clear D. The germline gives CDR1 MNHNS, CDR2 SASEGT. This CDR3 is built from 13 residues. Trimming removed 2 bases at V and 3 bases at J, with 7 bases between. The CDR3 DNA sequence: TGTGCCAGCAGTGAACTGGGGTACTATGGCTACACCTTC. Encoded protein: CASSELGYYGYTF.

The chain carries TRBV4-1 and TRBJ1-3; 7 positions agree with TRBD1. CDR1 and CDR2 from the germline V gene are MGHRA and YSYEKL. The CDR3 consists of 19 residues. The junction had 15 bases not matched to a gene; V was cut back by 4 bases and J by 0 bases. In DNA form, the CDR3 reads TGCGCCAGCAGCCTTACCTCCGTGGGCGGGACAGCCTCTGGAAACACCATATATTTT. Its translation: CASSLTSVGGTASGNTIYF.

The chain is built from TRBV7-2 and TRBJ1-1; D not certain. The CDR3 extends over 14 amino acids. Per the germline V gene, CDR1 is SGHTA and CDR2 is FQGNSA. Deletions cut 0 bases from V and 6 bases from J, with 11 bases between. The CDR3 nucleotides are TGTGCCAGCAGCTTAGCTATAGGGAGCTCTGAAGCTTTCTTT. This gives the protein CASSLAIGSSEAFF. Based on the CDR3 plus reference TRBV7-2 and TRBJ1-1, the full variable domain is GAGVSQSPSNKVTEKGKDVELRCDPISGHTALYWYRQSLGQGLEFLIYFQGNSAPDKSGLPSDRFSAERTGGSVSTLTIQRTQQEDSAVYLCASSLAIGSSEAFFGQGTRLTVV.

This clone showed up just once. CDR3 coding DNA: TGTGCCAGCAGCTTAGGGAATCTGGCTGAAGCTTTCTTT. It yields the protein CASSLGNLAEAFF. The chain has TRBV11-2 and TRBJ1-1; D is undetermined. The germline V and J ends were trimmed by 1 base and 6 bases, with 9 bases remaining between them. CDR3 length equals 13 residues. The V gene's germline CDR1 is SGHAT and CDR2 FQNNGV.

The chain joins TRBV6-4 to TRBJ2-3; 7 nucleotides agree with TRBD2. Trimming took 3 bases from V and 3 from J; bases not matched to a gene: 9. This CDR3 comprises 16 residues. Per the germline V gene, CDR1 is MRHNA and CDR2 is SNTAGT. In DNA form, the CDR3 reads TGTGCCAGCAGTGATTCTAGCGGCTCGTTTACAGATACGCAGTATTTT. This codes for CASSDSSGSFTDTQYF.

The V and J genes are TRBV28 and TRBJ2-7; D gene unclear. The CDR3 has 15 amino acids. From germline, CDR1 is MDHEN and CDR2 SYDVKM. V was pared by 2 bases and J by 3 bases, with 14 bases between. The CDR3 DNA is TGTGCCAGCAGTTTAGGTTCAAGTGGGGACTACGAGCAGTACTTC. Translated: CASSLGSSGDYEQYF.

CDR3 amino acids: CASSPVYGGQSPLHF. The CDR3 DNA sequence: TGTGCCAGCAGCCCTGTATATGGGGGGCAATCACCCCTCCACTTT. V usage is TRBV9 and J usage is TRBJ1-6, with a tentative D call TRBD1 (6 bases). Trimming pared 4 bases from V and 10 bases from J, leaving 18 bases between. The CDR3 is made up of 15 amino acids. CDR1 is SGDLS, CDR2 YYNGEE, per germline.

V usage is TRBV5-6 and J usage is TRBJ1-6, with D possibly matching TRBD1 (6 bases). Deletions cut 4 bases from V and 10 bases from J, with 15 bases between. The CDR3 consists of 14 residues. CDR1 is SGHDT, CDR2 YYEEEE, per germline. The chain's CDR3 is CASSPAGARSPLHF. CDR3 nucleotide sequence: TGTGCCAGCAGCCCGGCGGGGGCGCGATCACCCCTCCACTTT.

This rearrangement joins TRBV7-2 to TRBJ1-6; D is undetermined. With 4 bases removed from V and 10 bases from J, the gap between germline ends came to 23 bases. The CDR3 covers 17 residues. Germline CDR1 and CDR2: SGHTA and FQGNSA. The CDR3 DNA follows: TGTGCCAGCAGCTCCCGAGGCACGGCGTACGGGGAATCACCCCTCCACTTT. Translated: CASSSRGTAYGESPLHF.

This clone has more than one count but fewer than ten. The genes are TRBV5-1 and TRBJ1-1; possibly TRBD1 for D (6 bases). Germline V gene lookup returns CDR1 SGHRS and CDR2 YFSETQ. CDR3 size: 15 residues. Trimming pared 1 base from V and 4 bases from J, leaving 14 bases between. CDR3 sequence (DNA): TGCGCCAGCAGCTTGCGGGCAGGGGATTTCACTGAAGCTTTCTTT. It specifies CASSLRAGDFTEAFF.

The chain uses TRBV5-1 and TRBJ2-7; TRBD2 matches 10 bases. V was clipped by 1 base and J by 2 bases; unmatched bases: 6. CDR1 and CDR2 from the germline V gene are SGHRS and YFSETQ. The length of the CDR3 is 16 residues. The CDR3 spells CASSLLSGGAPYEQYF. The CDR3 DNA reads TGCGCCAGCAGCTTGCTAAGCGGGGGGGCACCCTACGAGCAGTACTTC.

The chain carries TRBV19 and TRBJ2-7; D gene unclear. This CDR3 region has 11 residues. CDR1 and CDR2 from the germline V gene are LNHDA and SQIVND (reference sequence). V dropped 9 bases and J dropped 3 bases, with 9 bases sitting between them. CDR3 sequence (DNA): TGTGCCAGGCCGACTTGCTACGAGCAGTACTTC. Its translation is CARPTCYEQYF.

The chain is built from TRBV21-1 and TRBJ1-1; no check of the table's D call, TRBD1, against the DNA was made. TRBV21-1 is a pseudogene locus. The CDR3 is 15 residues long. CDR3 sequence (DNA): TGTGCCAGCATGGGACAGACCACCATGAACACTGAAGCTTTCTTT. This translates into CASMGQTTMNTEAFF.